The present T cell receptor beta chain was sequenced within a study of circulating CD8 cells and anti-PD-1 response in melanoma. The CDR3 sequence is 16 residues long. Germline loops: CDR1 SGHDT, CDR2 YYEEEE. Trimming cost V 0 bases and J 0 bases, with 7 bases left between them. Four subsets defined by PD-1 and/or TIGIT were sorted from live CD3+CD8+TCRalphabeta+ cells. The QIAseq Immune Repertoire TCR panel built the libraries from about 16 ng of total RNA. Using its own MiXCR run on the reads, TCRdb lists one record per CDR3 protein. This table holds some 2,500 distinct CDR3 sequences, over 7% found once. Comments on this clonotype: The antigen is undetermined.

Study observations and caveats: Under 7.5% of TRB clonotypes were shared between subsets at M1. Experiments were generally run without replicates.

This receptor was obtained from a human donor with melanoma. The J gene is TRBJ2-6, the V gene TRBV5-6, with D uncertain. The sequenced sample was CD8+ T cells from PBMCs, obtained at baseline or after one month of anti-PD-1 therapy (not recorded which). The CDR3 sequence: CASSLGRSSGANVLTF. The DNA for the CDR3 is TGTGCCAGCAGCTTGGGCAGGTCCTCTGGGGCCAACGTCCTGACTTTC.